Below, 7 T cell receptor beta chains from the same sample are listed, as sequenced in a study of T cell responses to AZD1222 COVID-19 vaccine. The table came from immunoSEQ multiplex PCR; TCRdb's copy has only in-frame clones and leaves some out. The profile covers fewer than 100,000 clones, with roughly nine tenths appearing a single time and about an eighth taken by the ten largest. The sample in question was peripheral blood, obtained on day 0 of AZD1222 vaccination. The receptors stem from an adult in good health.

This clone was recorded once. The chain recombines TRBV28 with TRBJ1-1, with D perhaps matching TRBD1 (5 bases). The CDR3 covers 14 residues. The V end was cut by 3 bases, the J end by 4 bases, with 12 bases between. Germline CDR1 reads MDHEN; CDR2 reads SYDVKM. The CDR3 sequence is CASSLGEWGTEAFF. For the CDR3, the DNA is TGTGCCAGCAGTTTGGGGGAATGGGGCACTGAAGCTTTCTTT.

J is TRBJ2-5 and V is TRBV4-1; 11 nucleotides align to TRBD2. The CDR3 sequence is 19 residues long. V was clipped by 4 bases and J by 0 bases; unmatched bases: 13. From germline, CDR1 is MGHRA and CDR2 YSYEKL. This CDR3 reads CASSRQLAGVPQNQETQYF. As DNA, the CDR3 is TGCGCCAGCAGCCGACAACTAGCGGGGGTCCCCCAGAACCAAGAGACCCAGTACTTC.

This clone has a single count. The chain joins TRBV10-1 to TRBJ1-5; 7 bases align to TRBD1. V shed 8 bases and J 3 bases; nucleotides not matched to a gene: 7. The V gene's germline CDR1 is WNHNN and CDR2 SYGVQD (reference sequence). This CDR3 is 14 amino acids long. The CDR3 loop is CASRDSLYNQPQHF. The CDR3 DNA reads TGCGCCAGCCGGGACAGCCTCTACAATCAGCCCCAGCATTTT.

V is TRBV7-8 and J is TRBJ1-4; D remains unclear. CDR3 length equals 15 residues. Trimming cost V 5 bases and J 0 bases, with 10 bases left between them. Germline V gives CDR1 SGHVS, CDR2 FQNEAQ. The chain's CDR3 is CASSPLPATNEKLFF. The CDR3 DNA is TGTGCCAGCAGCCCCTTACCCGCAACTAATGAAAAACTGTTTTTT.

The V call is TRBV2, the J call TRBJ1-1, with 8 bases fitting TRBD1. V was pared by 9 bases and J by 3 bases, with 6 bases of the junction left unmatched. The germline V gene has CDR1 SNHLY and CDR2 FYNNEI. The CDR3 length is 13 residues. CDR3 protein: CARPYRGYTEAFF. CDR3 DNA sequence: TGTGCCAGACCATACAGGGGGTACACTGAAGCTTTCTTT. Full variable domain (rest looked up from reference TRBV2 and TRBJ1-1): EPEVTQTPSHQVTQMGQEVILRCVPISNHLYFYWYRQILGQKVEFLVSFYNNEISEKSEIFDDQFSVERPDGSNFTLKIRSTKLEDSAMYFCARPYRGYTEAFFGQGTRLTVV.

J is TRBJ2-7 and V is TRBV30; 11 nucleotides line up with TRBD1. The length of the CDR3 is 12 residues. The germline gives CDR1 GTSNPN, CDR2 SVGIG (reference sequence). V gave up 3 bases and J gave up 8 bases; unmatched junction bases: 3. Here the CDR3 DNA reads TGTGCCTGGAGCGGGACAGGGGGGAAGCAGTACTTC. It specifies CAWSGTGGKQYF.

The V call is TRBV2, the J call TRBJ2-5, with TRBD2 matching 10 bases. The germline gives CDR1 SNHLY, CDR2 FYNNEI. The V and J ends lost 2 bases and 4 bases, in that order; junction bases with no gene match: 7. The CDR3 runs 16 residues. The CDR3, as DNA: TGTGCCAGCAGTGAATCCAGCGGGGGGGCTCCAGAGACCCAGTACTTC. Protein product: CASSESSGGAPETQYF.